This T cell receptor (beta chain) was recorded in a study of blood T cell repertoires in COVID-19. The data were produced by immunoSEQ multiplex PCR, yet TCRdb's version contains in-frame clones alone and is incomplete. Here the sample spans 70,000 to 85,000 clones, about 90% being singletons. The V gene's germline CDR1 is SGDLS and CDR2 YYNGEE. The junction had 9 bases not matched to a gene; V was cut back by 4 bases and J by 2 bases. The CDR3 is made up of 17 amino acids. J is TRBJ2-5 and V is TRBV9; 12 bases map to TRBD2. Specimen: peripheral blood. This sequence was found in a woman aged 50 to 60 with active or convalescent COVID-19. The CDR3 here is CASSLSGTSGGQETQYF. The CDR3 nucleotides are TGTGCCAGCAGCCTCAGCGGAACTAGCGGGGGGCAAGAGACCCAGTACTTC.